Each of the 6 T cell receptor beta chains below was sequenced from the same sample in a study of CD8+CD57+ T cells in acquired aplastic anemia. Flow cytometry had shown expanded CD8+CD57+ cells in the patients chosen for sequencing. Genomic DNA, the template, was used for profiling of the TCR beta VDJ and CDR3. Using its own MiXCR run on the reads, TCRdb lists one record per CDR3 protein. The top ten hold 0.75% to 0.95% of the sample, which has hundreds of thousands of distinct CDR3 sequences, more than 25% seen once. Sample: sorted CD4+, CD8+, or CD8+CD57+ T cells (not recorded which) from PBMCs. These receptor sequences come from a human donor with aplastic anemia.

The V call is TRBV6-4, the J call TRBJ1-2; a weak D match, TRBD1 (6 bases). V dropped 5 bases and J dropped 1 base, with 11 bases sitting between them. Germline V CDR1 and CDR2: MRHNA, SNTAGT. CDR3 size: 14 residues. The CDR3 reads CASSPGQFNYGYTF. The CDR3 DNA reads as TGTGCCAGCAGTCCTGGACAGTTTAACTATGGCTACACCTTC.

This clonotype was detected many times. This chain joins TRBV15 and TRBJ1-1, with D possibly TRBD1 on 5 matching bases. The germline CDR1 and CDR2 sequences are LNHNV and YYDKDF (reference sequence). Trimming removed 5 bases at V and 3 bases at J, with 13 bases between. The CDR3 extends over 14 amino acids. CDR3 residues: CATSPGATYTEAFF. DNA for the CDR3: TGTGCCACCAGCCCCGGGGCCACTTACACTGAAGCTTTCTTT. Using reference TRBV15 and TRBJ1-1 for the parts outside the CDR3, the full variable domain is DAMVIQNPRYQVTQFGKPVTLSCSQTLNHNVMYWYQQKSSQAPKLLFHYYDKDFNNEADTPDNFQSRRPNTSFCFLDIRSPGLGDTAMYLCATSPGATYTEAFFGQGTRLTVV.

The chain couples TRBV7-2 to TRBJ2-3, with 9 bases identical to TRBD1. J was trimmed by 2 bases and V by 5 bases; bases with no gene match: 8. This CDR3 spans 16 amino acids. Per germline, CDR1 SGHTA and CDR2 FQGNSA. CDR3 bases: TGTGCCAGCAGCGGAATGGGACAGGGTTACACAGATACGCAGTATTTT. Translation: CASSGMGQGYTDTQYF.

Remarks on this clonotype: A much larger clonotype is one base distant, so this may be a read error. The V and J genes are TRBV24-1 and TRBJ2-3; D ambiguous. V was clipped by 3 bases and J by 4 bases, with 10 bases between them. This CDR3 has 14 residues. The germline V gene has CDR1 KGHDR and CDR2 SFDVKD. DNA of the CDR3: TGTGCCACCAGTGATGACCCGGGCGCAGATACGCAGTATTTT. This sequence encodes CATSDDPGADTQYF.

This clonotype appeared a few times. The chain couples TRBV20-1 to TRBJ2-5, with D perhaps matching TRBD2 (5 bases). V lost 6 bases to trimming and J lost 5 bases, with 13 bases between them. In germline, CDR1 is DFQATT, CDR2 SNEGSKA (reference sequence). The CDR3 length is 12 residues. The CDR3 nucleotides read TGCAGTGCCCAGATAGCGCGGGAGACCCAGTACTTC. Amino acid sequence: CSAQIARETQYF.

This chain joins TRBV24-1 and TRBJ2-1; tentatively, D is TRBD2 (5 bases). V lost 2 bases, J lost 8 bases, and 12 bases lay in between. The CDR3 totals 14 residues. Germline V CDR1 and CDR2: KGHDR, SFDVKD. The CDR3 loop reads CATSDCRGLDEQFF. CDR3 in DNA: TGTGCCACCAGTGATTGTAGAGGGTTGGATGAGCAGTTCTTC.